The rows below give T cell receptor beta chains drawn from one sample of a study of breast tumors, draining lymph nodes, adjacent tissues. TCRdb re-called the multiplex PCR reads through MiXCR, storing one row per CDR3 protein. The table records 75,000 to 100,000 distinct CDR3 sequences, roughly 20% of them present only once. Specimen: axillary lymph node tissue. The receptors here all came from a female donor with breast cancer. Some clones in this sample may be carry-over from other donors' samples. CDR3s include the opening cysteine and the closing phenylalanine or tryptophan.

j_gene | v_gene | CDR3aa
TRBJ1-5 | TRBV19 | CASSIGGVRGQPQHF
TRBJ2-2 | TRBV5-1 | CASSLEGLATNTGELFF
TRBJ1-6 | TRBV28 | CASSGLGASNSPLHF
TRBJ2-3 | TRBV4-1 | CASSQRTSGGTDTQYF
TRBJ1-3 | TRBV4-1 | CASSILPGQLGNTIYF
TRBJ2-2 | TRBV9 | CASSLNRGITGELFF
TRBJ1-5 | TRBV6-1 | CASSDPGVQPQHF
TRBJ2-2 | TRBV7-9 | CASSRSAGETGELFF
TRBJ2-7 | TRBV28 | CASSFSRDEQYF
TRBJ2-1 | TRBV7-9 | CASSPWAERGGFF
TRBJ2-6 | TRBV14 | CASSQDKIAGAGANVLTF
TRBJ2-7 | TRBV6-2/TRBV6-3 | CASSYGQEVYEQYF
TRBJ2-7 | TRBV6-5 | CASDQGGATTYEQYF
TRBJ1-4 | TRBV6-1 | CASAGSQGKLFF
TRBJ2-3 | TRBV27 | CASSLNRGQVDTQYF
TRBJ2-3 | TRBV4-1 | CASSQDGRAGADTQYF
TRBJ2-6 | TRBV6-1 | CASRGVGGKTSGANVLTF
TRBJ2-7 | TRBV29-1 | CSVAPLWTSGSVYEQYF
TRBJ2-5 | TRBV4-1 | CASSQAPSQGETQYF
TRBJ2-7 | TRBV19 | CASGTAYEQYF
TRBJ2-5 | TRBV27 | CASTRQGTQYF
TRBJ2-1 | TRBV5-1 | CASSLEGAPCF
TRBJ1-4 | TRBV6-1 | CASSHRDRGDEKLFF
TRBJ2-1 | TRBV15 | CATSRDRLAGENEQFF
TRBJ2-7 | TRBV12-3/TRBV12-4 | CASSRGQATSHEQYF
TRBJ2-1 | TRBV11-3 | CASSITLSGSSYNEQFF
TRBJ2-7 | TRBV20-1 | CSAKLAAPRAYEQYF
TRBJ1-1 | TRBV3-1 | CASSQSTLGTTEAFF
TRBJ2-1 | TRBV6-2/TRBV6-3 | CASTHPGGSGLNEQFF
TRBJ1-3 | TRBV12-3/TRBV12-4 | CASTTITAGNTIYF
TRBJ1-5 | TRBV5-6 | CASSLAGGDQPQHF
TRBJ1-6 | TRBV28 | CASSETTLHNSPLHF
TRBJ2-1 | TRBV11-3 | CASSFGGNEQFF
TRBJ2-1 | TRBV7-2 | CASSLKSGRDEQFF
TRBJ1-2 | TRBV2 | CASSIGTVNYGYTF
TRBJ2-1 | TRBV20-1 | CSARDRLAGVGEQFF
TRBJ2-5 | TRBV7-2 | CASSFTGGDETQYF
TRBJ2-7 | TRBV7-2 | CASSPTGPGEQYF
TRBJ2-2 | TRBV6-5 | CASSSAGQGKSGELFF
TRBJ1-1 | TRBV7-9 | CASSQQASYTEAFF
TRBJ2-7 | TRBV6-1 | CASSEKWDGYEQYF
TRBJ2-1 | TRBV4-3 | CASSQDRSRSNEQFF
TRBJ2-3 | TRBV30 | CAWSEPPGIALNF
TRBJ1-2 | TRBV6-5 | CASSYSAGQGMVYGYTF
TRBJ2-3 | TRBV11-3 | CASSRGRSGSTDTQYF
TRBJ2-1 | TRBV9 | CASSVSSLAGDGEQLF
TRBJ2-5 | TRBV9 | CASSVDSLETQYF
TRBJ2-7 | TRBV5-6 | CASSTSSYEQYF
TRBJ1-5 | TRBV7-7 | CASSLVRRQVLNQPQHF
TRBJ1-2 | TRBV6-1 | CASSEVRGNYGYTF
TRBJ1-4 | TRBV7-2 | CASSLGQGGLNEKLFF
TRBJ1-4 | TRBV12-3/TRBV12-4 | CASSPGGWDEKLFF
TRBJ2-1 | TRBV28 | CASSLWQNNERFF
TRBJ2-1 | TRBV28 | CASSLGQAYNEQFF
TRBJ2-3 | TRBV4-3 | CASSHNPASDTQYF